This is a list of T cell receptor beta chains from one sample in a study of vaccination and CD4 T cells after COVID-19. From the PCR reads, TCRdb called clonotypes with MiXCR, one entry per CDR3 protein. The table has about 10,000 distinct CDR3 sequences, roughly 34% seen once. For these TCRs, the target antigens are not known. Specimen: CD4+ T cells from blood, cultured in vitro. The receptor set was obtained from a human donor in good health. CDR3s include the opening cysteine and the closing phenylalanine or tryptophan. D genes are given only for firm matches. Where a row states a size, it is once, few, many or the class of an expanded clone; other rows omit it.

abundance: few
v_gene: TRBV6-1
d_gene: TRBD1
j_gene: TRBJ2-5
CDR3nt: TGTGCCAGCAGGAGGACAGGGCTAGGGGAGACCCAGTACTTC
CDR3aa: CASRRTGLGETQYF

abundance: few
v_gene: TRBV7-9
d_gene: TRBD1
j_gene: TRBJ1-2
CDR3nt: TGTGCCAGCAGCTCCTGGGACAGGGTCTATGGCTACACCTTC
CDR3aa: CASSSWDRVYGYTF

abundance: NA
v_gene: TRBV24-1
d_gene: TRBD2
j_gene: TRBJ2-1
CDR3nt: TGTGCCACCAGTGATATAGCGGGGAGCTCCTACAATGAGCAGTTCTTC
CDR3aa: CATSDIAGSSYNEQFF

abundance: NA
v_gene: TRBV2
d_gene: TRBD1
j_gene: TRBJ1-1
CDR3nt: TGTGCCAGCAGTCGGGGACAGGGGAACACTGAAGCTTTCTTT
CDR3aa: CASSRGQGNTEAFF

abundance: few
v_gene: TRBV6-2/TRBV6-3
d_gene: TRBD1
j_gene: TRBJ1-2
CDR3nt: TGTGCCAGCAGTTACACCGGGACAGCCCTTGGAGGCTACACCTTC
CDR3aa: CASSYTGTALGGYTF

abundance: few
v_gene: TRBV27
d_gene: TRBD1
j_gene: TRBJ1-1
CDR3nt: TGTGCCAGCAGTTACGGGACAGGAGGGGATACTGAAGCTTTCTTT
CDR3aa: CASSYGTGGDTEAFF

abundance: few
v_gene: TRBV7-9
d_gene: TRBD1
j_gene: TRBJ1-2
CDR3nt: TGTGCCAGCACCCGGGACAGTCGCTATGGCTACACCTTC
CDR3aa: CASTRDSRYGYTF

abundance: few
v_gene: TRBV20-1
d_gene: TRBD1
j_gene: TRBJ2-3
CDR3nt: TGCAGTGCTAGAGACCCCGGGACAGGGACTGATACGCAGTATTTT
CDR3aa: CSARDPGTGTDTQYF

abundance: few
v_gene: TRBV6-2/TRBV6-3
d_gene: NA
j_gene: TRBJ1-3
CDR3nt: TGTGCCGAAGGAGGGGCCCGGAACACCATATATTTT
CDR3aa: CAEGGARNTIYF

abundance: few
v_gene: TRBV6-2/TRBV6-3
d_gene: NA
j_gene: TRBJ1-2
CDR3nt: TGTGCCAGCAGTTCCCGCGGGGGGGCACTCTATGGCTACACCTTC
CDR3aa: CASSSRGGALYGYTF

abundance: few
v_gene: TRBV20-1
d_gene: NA
j_gene: TRBJ1-5
CDR3nt: TGCAGTGCTAGAGCCTCGAGCAATCAGCCCCAGCATTTT
CDR3aa: CSARASSNQPQHF

abundance: few
v_gene: TRBV6-1
d_gene: NA
j_gene: TRBJ2-7
CDR3nt: TGTGCCAGCAATGGCGGGATCGAGCAGTACTTC
CDR3aa: CASNGGIEQYF

abundance: NA
v_gene: TRBV7-9
d_gene: TRBD1
j_gene: TRBJ1-2
CDR3nt: TGTGCCAGCGGGGACAGAGCTAACTATGGCTACACCTTC
CDR3aa: CASGDRANYGYTF

abundance: few
v_gene: TRBV30
d_gene: NA
j_gene: TRBJ1-2
CDR3nt: TGTGCCTGGACTCCTAGCGCTAACTATGGCTACACCTTC
CDR3aa: CAWTPSANYGYTF

abundance: NA
v_gene: TRBV20-1
d_gene: TRBD2
j_gene: TRBJ2-3
CDR3nt: TGCAGTGCTCGGCACCTTACTAGCGGGCCCACAGATACGCAGTATTTT
CDR3aa: CSARHLTSGPTDTQYF

abundance: NA
v_gene: TRBV7-2
d_gene: TRBD1
j_gene: TRBJ1-1
CDR3nt: TGTGCCAGCAGTCCAACAGGGGGAGCTTTCTTT
CDR3aa: CASSPTGGAFF